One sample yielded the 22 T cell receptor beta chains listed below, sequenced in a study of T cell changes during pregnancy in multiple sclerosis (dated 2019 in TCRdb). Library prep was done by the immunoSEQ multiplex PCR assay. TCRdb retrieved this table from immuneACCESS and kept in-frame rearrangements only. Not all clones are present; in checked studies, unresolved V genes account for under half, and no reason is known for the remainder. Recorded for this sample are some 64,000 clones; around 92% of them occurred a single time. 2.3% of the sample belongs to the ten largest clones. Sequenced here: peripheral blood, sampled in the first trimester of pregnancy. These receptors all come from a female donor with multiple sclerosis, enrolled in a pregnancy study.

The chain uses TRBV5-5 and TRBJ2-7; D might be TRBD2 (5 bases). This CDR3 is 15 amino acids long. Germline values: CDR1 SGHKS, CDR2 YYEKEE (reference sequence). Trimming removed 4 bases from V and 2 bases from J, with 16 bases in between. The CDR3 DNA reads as TGTGCCAGCAGCGCCGGAAACGGGATGACCTACGAGCAGTACTTC. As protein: CASSAGNGMTYEQYF.

The CDR3 DNA sequence: TGCGCCAGCAGCCCTACCCGACTAGCGGGAGGGAATGAGCAGTTCTTC. Protein: CASSPTRLAGGNEQFF. The chain is built from TRBV5-1 and TRBJ2-1; 14 nucleotides agree with TRBD2. Germline loops: CDR1 SGHRS, CDR2 YFSETQ. V shed 4 bases and J 7 bases; nucleotides not matched to a gene: 7. CDR3 length: 16 residues.

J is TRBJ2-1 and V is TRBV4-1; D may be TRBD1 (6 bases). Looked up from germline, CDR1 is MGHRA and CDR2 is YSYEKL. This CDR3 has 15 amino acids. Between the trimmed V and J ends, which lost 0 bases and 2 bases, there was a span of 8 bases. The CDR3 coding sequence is TGCGCCAGCAGCCAAGATGGGGGCCCCTACAATGAGCAGTTCTTC. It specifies CASSQDGGPYNEQFF.

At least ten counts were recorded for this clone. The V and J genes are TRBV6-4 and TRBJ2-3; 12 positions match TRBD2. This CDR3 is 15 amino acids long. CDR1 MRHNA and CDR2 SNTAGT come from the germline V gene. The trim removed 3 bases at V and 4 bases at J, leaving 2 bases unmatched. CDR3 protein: CASSELAGGSDTQYF. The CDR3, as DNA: TGTGCCAGCAGTGAGCTAGCGGGAGGGTCAGATACGCAGTATTTT.

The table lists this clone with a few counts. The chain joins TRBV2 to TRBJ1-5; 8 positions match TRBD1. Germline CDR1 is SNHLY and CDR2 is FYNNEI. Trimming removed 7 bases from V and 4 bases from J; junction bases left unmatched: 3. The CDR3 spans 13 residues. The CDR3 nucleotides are TGTGCCAGCAAGGGGACAGGTAATCAGCCCCAGCATTTT. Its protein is CASKGTGNQPQHF.

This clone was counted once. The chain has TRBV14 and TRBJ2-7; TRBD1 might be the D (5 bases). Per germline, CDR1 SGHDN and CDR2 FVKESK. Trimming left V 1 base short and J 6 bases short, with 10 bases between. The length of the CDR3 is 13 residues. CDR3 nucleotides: TGTGCCAGCAGCCAAGGTACAGGTACCGAGCAGTACTTC. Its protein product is CASSQGTGTEQYF.

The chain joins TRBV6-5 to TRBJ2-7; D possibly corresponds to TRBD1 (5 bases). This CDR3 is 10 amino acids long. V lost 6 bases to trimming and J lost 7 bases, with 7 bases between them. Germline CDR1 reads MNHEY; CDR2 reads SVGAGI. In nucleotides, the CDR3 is TGTGCCAGCAGGAAGGGGGAGCAGTACTTC. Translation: CASRKGEQYF.

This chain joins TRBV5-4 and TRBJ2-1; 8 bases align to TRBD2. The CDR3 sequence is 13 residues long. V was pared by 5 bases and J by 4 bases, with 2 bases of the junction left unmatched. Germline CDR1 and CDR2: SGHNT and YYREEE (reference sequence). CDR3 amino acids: CASRLADYNEQFF. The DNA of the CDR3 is TGTGCCAGCAGACTAGCGGATTACAATGAGCAGTTCTTC.

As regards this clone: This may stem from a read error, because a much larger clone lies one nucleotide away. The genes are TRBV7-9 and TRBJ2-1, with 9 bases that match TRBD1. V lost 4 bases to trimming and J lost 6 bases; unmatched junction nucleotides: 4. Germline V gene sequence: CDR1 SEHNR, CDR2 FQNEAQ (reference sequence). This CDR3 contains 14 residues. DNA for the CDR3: TGTGCCAGCAGCTCCCGGGACAGGGCCAATGAGCAGTTCTTC. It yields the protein CASSSRDRANEQFF.

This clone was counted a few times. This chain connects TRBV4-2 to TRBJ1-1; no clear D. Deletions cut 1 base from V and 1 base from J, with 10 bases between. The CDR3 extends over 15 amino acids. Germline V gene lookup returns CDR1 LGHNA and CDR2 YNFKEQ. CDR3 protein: CASSQVSAENTEAFF. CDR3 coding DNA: TGTGCCAGCAGCCAAGTGTCCGCGGAGAACACTGAAGCTTTCTTT.

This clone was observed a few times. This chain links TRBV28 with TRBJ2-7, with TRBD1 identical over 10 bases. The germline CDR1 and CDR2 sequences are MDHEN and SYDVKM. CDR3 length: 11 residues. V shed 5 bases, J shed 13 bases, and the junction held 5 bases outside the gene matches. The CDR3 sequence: CASSLGQGSYF. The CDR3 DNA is TGTGCCAGCAGTCTGGGACAGGGGTCCTACTTC.

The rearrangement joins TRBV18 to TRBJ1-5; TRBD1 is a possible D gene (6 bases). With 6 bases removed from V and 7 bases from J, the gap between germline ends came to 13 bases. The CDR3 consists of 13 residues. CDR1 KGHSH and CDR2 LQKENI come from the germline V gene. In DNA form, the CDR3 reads TGTGCCAGCTCCCAGGGGTTTGGGCAGCCCCAGCATTTT. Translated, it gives CASSQGFGQPQHF.

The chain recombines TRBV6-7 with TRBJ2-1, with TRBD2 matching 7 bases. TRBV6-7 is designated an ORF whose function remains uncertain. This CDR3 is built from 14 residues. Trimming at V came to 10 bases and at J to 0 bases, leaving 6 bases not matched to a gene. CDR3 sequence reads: CAIGGVDSYNEQFF. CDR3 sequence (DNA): TGTGCCATTGGGGGGGTCGACTCCTACAATGAGCAGTTCTTC.

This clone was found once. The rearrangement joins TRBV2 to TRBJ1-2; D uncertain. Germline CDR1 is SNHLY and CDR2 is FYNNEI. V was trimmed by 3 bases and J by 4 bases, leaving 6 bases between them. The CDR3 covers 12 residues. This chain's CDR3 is CASSDTVYGYTF. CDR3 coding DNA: TGTGCCAGCAGTGACACAGTCTATGGCTACACCTTC.

The CDR3 here is CASSPPQAGSNNEQFF. As DNA, the CDR3 is TGTGCCAGCTCACCACCCCAAGCGGGAAGCAACAATGAGCAGTTCTTC. This sequence joins TRBV18 and TRBJ2-1; 7 bases are shared with TRBD2. The CDR3 covers 16 residues. CDR1 and CDR2 (germline): KGHSH, LQKENI. The trim removed 0 bases at V and 5 bases at J, leaving 7 bases unmatched.

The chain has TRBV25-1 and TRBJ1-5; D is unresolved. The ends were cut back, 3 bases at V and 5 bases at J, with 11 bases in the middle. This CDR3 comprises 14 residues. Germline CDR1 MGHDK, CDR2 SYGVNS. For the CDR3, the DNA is TGTGCCAGCAGTGATCTGGGGAGCTATCAGCCCCAGCATTTT. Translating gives CASSDLGSYQPQHF. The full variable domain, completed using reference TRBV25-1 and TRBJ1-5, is EADIYQTPRYLVIGTGKKITLECSQTMGHDKMYWYQQDPGMELHLIHYSYGVNSTEKGDLSSESTVSRIRTEHFPLTLESARPSHTSQYLCASSDLGSYQPQHFGDGTRLSIL.

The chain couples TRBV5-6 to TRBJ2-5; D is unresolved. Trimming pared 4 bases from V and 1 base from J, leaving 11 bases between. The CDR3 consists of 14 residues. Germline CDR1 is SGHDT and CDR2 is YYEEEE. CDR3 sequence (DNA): TGTGCCAGCAGCCCGGTCGGTCTCCAAGAGACCCAGTACTTC. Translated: CASSPVGLQETQYF.

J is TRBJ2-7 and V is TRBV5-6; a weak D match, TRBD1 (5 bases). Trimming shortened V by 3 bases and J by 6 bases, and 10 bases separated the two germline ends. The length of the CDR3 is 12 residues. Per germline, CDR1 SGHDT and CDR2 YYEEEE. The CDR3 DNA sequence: TGTGCCAGCAGCTGGGGCTCCGCCGAGCAGTACTTC. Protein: CASSWGSAEQYF.

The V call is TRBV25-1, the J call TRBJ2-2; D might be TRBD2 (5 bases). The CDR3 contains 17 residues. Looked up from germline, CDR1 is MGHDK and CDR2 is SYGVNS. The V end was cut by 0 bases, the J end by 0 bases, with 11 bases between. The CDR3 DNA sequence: TGTGCCAGCAGTGAATATCTGCGGACTTCGAACACCGGGGAGCTGTTTTTT. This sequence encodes CASSEYLRTSNTGELFF. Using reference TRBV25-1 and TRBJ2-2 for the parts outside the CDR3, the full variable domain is EADIYQTPRYLVIGTGKKITLECSQTMGHDKMYWYQQDPGMELHLIHYSYGVNSTEKGDLSSESTVSRIRTEHFPLTLESARPSHTSQYLCASSEYLRTSNTGELFFGEGSRLTVL.

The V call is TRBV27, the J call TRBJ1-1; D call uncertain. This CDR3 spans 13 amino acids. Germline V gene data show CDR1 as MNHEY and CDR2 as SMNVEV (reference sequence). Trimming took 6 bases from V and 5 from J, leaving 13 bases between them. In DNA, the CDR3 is TGTGCCAGCAGAGGGAGGGTGTCAACTGAAGCTTTCTTT. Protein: CASRGRVSTEAFF.

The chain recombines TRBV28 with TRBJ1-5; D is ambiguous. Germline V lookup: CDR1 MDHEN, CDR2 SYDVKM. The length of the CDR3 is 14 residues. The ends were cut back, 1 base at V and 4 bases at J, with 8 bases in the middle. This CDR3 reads CASSLLYRNQPQHF. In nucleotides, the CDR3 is TGTGCCAGCAGTTTATTGTATAGAAATCAGCCCCAGCATTTT.

CDR3 in amino acids: CSVGTGVGQPQHF. In nucleotides, the CDR3 is TGCAGCGTTGGGACAGGTGTTGGTCAGCCCCAGCATTTT. The chain recombines TRBV29-1 with TRBJ1-5; 7 bases match TRBD1. This CDR3 spans 13 amino acids. CDR1 SQVTM and CDR2 ANQGSEA come from the germline V gene. Unmatched junction bases numbered 6, after V lost 4 bases and J lost 6 bases.